The 12 T cell receptor beta chains below come from one sample, sequenced in a study of cytomegalovirus exposure and HLA in healthy donors. It was with 60 Vbeta and 13 Jbeta primers that the PCR ran. The protocol was immunoSEQ multiplex PCR, while the TCRdb copy is restricted to in-frame clones and leaves out a portion. The sample records roughly 99,000 clones, less than 85% being singletons. The sequenced sample consisted of PBMCs. These receptors came from a woman aged 40 to 49 in good health and CMV-seropositive.

This rearrangement joins TRBV2 to TRBJ1-2, with D perhaps matching TRBD1 (6 bases). V lost 6 bases and J 5 bases, leaving 13 bases between the germline ends. The CDR3 contains 13 residues. Germline V gene lookup returns CDR1 SNHLY and CDR2 FYNNEI. The CDR3 region is CASSHGQKYGYTF. The CDR3 DNA sequence: TGTGCCAGCAGCCACGGACAGAAATATGGCTACACCTTC.

The genes are TRBV6-5 and TRBJ2-7; 8 positions match TRBD1. V dropped 0 bases and J dropped 5; count of bases not matched to a gene: 6. The CDR3 sequence is 15 residues long. Germline values: CDR1 MNHEY, CDR2 SVGAGI. CDR3: CASSYSRQGIHEQYF. CDR3 nucleotides: TGTGCCAGCAGTTACTCAAGACAGGGGATCCACGAGCAGTACTTC.

Regarding this clone: Sequence at one end of the junction differs from germline and may be a read error. V and J are TRBV7-7 and TRBJ2-7; maybe TRBD2 (5 bases). The CDR3 spans 13 residues. Germline loops: CDR1 SSHAT, CDR2 FNYEAQ (reference sequence). CDR3 in amino acids: CASSLRAGREQYF. The CDR3 region has the DNA TGTGCTAGCAGCTTAAGGGCGGGTCGCGAGCAGTACTTC.

The rearrangement uses TRBV30 and TRBJ2-2; D call uncertain. Looked up from germline, CDR1 is GTSNPN and CDR2 is SVGIG (reference sequence). Trimming took 0 bases from V and 2 from J, leaving 4 bases between them. The CDR3 totals 13 residues. The CDR3: CAWSVYNTGELFF. CDR3 DNA sequence: TGTGCCTGGAGTGTTTATAACACCGGGGAGCTGTTTTTT.

The chain recombines TRBV11-2 with TRBJ1-6, with D perhaps TRBD1 (5 bases). The ends were cut back, 2 bases at V and 6 bases at J, with 8 bases in the middle. Germline lookup yields CDR1 SGHAT and CDR2 FQNNGV. CDR3 length: 14 residues. The CDR3 DNA is TGTGCCAGCAGCTTATCAGGGTCTAATTCACCCCTCCACTTT. This codes for CASSLSGSNSPLHF.

The V and J genes are TRBV6-1 and TRBJ2-7, with D possibly matching TRBD1 (8 bases). This CDR3 spans 14 amino acids. Trimming pared 6 bases from V and 0 bases from J, leaving 12 bases between. In germline, CDR1 is MNHNS, CDR2 SASEGT. CDR3: CASRTGEGSYEQYF. The CDR3 DNA follows: TGTGCCAGCAGGACAGGGGAGGGCTCCTACGAGCAGTACTTC.

This chain connects TRBV7-2 to TRBJ2-1, with 7 bases aligning to TRBD1. The germline V gene encodes CDR1 SGHTA and CDR2 FQGNSA. J was trimmed by 9 bases and V by 4 bases; bases with no gene match: 6. This CDR3 is built from 13 residues. In DNA form, the CDR3 reads TGTGCCAGCAGCTCCAACAGGGGAAGTGAGCAGTTCTTC. The encoded protein is CASSSNRGSEQFF.

In nucleotides, the CDR3 is TGTGCGGCCGGGGGCACTGAAGCTTTCTTT. Translation: CAAGGTEAFF. V is TRBV7-9 and J is TRBJ1-1, with D possibly being TRBD1 (5 bases). Germline CDR1 is SEHNR and CDR2 is FQNEAQ (reference sequence). The length of the CDR3 is 10 residues.

The chain couples TRBV30 to TRBJ1-1, with a tentative D call TRBD1 (5 bases). The V end was cut by 0 bases, the J end by 3 bases, with 11 bases between. The CDR3 covers 14 residues. Germline lookup yields CDR1 GTSNPN and CDR2 SVGIG (reference sequence). CDR3 sequence: CAWSVLGGYTEAFF. The CDR3 DNA sequence: TGTGCCTGGAGTGTATTGGGGGGGTACACTGAAGCTTTCTTT.

This clone was seen just once. The chain employs TRBV7-9 and TRBJ1-2, with a weak D call TRBD1 (6 bases). V was trimmed by 10 bases and J by 5 bases, leaving 14 bases between them. CDR1 and CDR2 (germline): SEHNR, FQNEAQ (reference sequence). The CDR3 has 12 amino acids. CDR3 DNA: TGTGCCACCGCAGGGGATTGGTATGGCTACACCTTC. Residues: CATAGDWYGYTF.

V gene TRBV5-4 combines with J gene TRBJ2-3; 9 bases are a match to TRBD1. The germline V gene has CDR1 SGHNT and CDR2 YYREEE (reference sequence). The CDR3 is made up of 15 amino acids. V was clipped by 3 bases and J by 0 bases; unmatched bases: 2. CDR3 residues: CASSSGQGSTDTQYF. In DNA, the CDR3 is TGTGCCAGCAGCTCCGGACAGGGGAGCACAGATACGCAGTATTTT.

The chain joins TRBV25-1 to TRBJ2-5, with D tentatively TRBD2 (5 bases). The CDR3 is 16 amino acids. Germline values: CDR1 MGHDK, CDR2 SYGVNS. V gave up 3 bases and J gave up 5 bases, with 19 bases separating them. The CDR3 nucleotides read TGTGCCAGCAGTGACGGTTTATTCGGGAATTCGGAGACCCAGTACTTC. Translating it yields CASSDGLFGNSETQYF.